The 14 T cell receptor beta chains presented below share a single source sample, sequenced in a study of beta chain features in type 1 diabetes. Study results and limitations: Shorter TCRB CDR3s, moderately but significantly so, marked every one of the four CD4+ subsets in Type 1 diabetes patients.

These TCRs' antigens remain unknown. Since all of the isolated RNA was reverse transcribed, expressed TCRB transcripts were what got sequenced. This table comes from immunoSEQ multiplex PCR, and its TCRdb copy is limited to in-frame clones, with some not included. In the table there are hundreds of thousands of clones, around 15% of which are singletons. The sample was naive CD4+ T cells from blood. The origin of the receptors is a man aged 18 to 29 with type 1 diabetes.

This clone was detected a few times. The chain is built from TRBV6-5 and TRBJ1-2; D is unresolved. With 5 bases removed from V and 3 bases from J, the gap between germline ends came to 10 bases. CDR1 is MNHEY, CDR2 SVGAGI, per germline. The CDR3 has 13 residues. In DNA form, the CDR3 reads TGTGCCAGCAGTCTTACGGTAGACTATGGCTACACCTTC. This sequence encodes CASSLTVDYGYTF.

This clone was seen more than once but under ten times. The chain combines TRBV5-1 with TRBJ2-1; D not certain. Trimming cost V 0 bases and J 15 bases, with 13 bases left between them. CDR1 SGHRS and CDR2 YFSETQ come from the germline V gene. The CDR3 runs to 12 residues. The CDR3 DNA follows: TGCGCCAGCAGCTTGGGGGAACACCCTGTGTTCTTC. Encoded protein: CASSLGEHPVFF.

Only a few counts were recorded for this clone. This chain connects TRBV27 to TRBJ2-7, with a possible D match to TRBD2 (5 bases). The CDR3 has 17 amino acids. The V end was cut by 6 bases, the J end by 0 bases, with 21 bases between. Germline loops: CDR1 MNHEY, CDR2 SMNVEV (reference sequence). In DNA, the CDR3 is TGTGCCAGCAGGCCTCGTTCCGACGGGATGAGCTCCTACGAGCAGTACTTC. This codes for CASRPRSDGMSSYEQYF.

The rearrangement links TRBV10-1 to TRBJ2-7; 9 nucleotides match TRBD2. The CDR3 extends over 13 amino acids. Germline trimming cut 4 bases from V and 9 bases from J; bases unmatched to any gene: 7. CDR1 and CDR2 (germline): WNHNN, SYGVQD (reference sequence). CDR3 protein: CASSVQRGALQYF. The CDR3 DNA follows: TGCGCCAGCAGTGTCCAGCGGGGGGCCCTGCAGTACTTC.

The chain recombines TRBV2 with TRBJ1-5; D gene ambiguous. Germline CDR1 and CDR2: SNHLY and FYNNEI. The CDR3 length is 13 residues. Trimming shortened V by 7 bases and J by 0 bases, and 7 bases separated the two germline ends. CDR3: CASNENSNQPQHF. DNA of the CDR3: TGTGCCAGCAATGAGAATAGCAATCAGCCCCAGCATTTT.

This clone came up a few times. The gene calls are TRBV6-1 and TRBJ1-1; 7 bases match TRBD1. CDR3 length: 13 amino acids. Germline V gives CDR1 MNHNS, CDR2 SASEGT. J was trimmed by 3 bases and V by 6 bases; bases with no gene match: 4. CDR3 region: CASSLDRDTEAFF. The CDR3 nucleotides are TGTGCCAGCAGCCTTGACAGGGACACTGAAGCTTTCTTT.

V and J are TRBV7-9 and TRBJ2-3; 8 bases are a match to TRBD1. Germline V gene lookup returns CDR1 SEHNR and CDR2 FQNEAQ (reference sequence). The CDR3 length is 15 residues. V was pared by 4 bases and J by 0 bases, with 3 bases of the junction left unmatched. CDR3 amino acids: CASSYRQGSTDTQYF. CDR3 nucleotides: TGTGCCAGCAGCTACCGACAGGGGAGCACAGATACGCAGTATTTT.

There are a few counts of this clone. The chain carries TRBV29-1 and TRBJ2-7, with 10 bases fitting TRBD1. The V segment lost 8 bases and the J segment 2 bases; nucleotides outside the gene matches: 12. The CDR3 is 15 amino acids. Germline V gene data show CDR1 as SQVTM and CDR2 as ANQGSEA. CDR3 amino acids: CSTGRGDRGTYEQYF. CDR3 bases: TGCAGCACGGGAAGGGGGGACAGGGGCACCTACGAGCAGTACTTC.

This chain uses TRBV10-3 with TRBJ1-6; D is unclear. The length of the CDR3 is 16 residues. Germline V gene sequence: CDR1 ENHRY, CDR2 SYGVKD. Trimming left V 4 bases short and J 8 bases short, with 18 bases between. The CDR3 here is CAISGPSRRGDSPLHF. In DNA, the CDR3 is TGTGCCATCAGTGGTCCCTCGAGGCGGGGTGATTCACCCCTCCACTTT.

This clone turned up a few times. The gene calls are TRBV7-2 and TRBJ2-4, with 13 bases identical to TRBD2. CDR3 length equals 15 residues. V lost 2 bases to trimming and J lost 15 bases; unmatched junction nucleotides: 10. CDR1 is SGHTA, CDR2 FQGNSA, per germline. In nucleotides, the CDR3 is TGTGCCAGCAGCTTATCACCGGGACTAGCGGGGTTGGGGTACTTC. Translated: CASSLSPGLAGLGYF.

CDR3 coding DNA: TGCACCAGCAGCCACCATAAACTAGCGGGGTCTAGCACAGATACGCAGTATTTT. Translated, it gives CTSSHHKLAGSSTDTQYF. The chain recombines TRBV1 with TRBJ2-3; the D call TRBD2 from the table was never checked on the DNA. TRBV1 is labeled a pseudogene. This CDR3 comprises 18 residues.

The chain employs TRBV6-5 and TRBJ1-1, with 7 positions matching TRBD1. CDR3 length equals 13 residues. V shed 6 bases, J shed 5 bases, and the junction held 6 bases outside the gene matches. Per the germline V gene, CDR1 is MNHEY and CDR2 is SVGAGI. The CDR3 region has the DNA TGTGCCAGCAGCTTTGGGACAGTTACTGAAGCTTTCTTT. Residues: CASSFGTVTEAFF.

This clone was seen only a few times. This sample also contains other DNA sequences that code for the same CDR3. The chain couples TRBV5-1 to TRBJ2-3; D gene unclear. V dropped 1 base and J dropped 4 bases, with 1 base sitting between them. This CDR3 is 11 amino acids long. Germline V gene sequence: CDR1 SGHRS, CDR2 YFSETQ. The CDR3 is CASSLSDTQYF. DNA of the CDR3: TGCGCCAGCAGCTTGTCAGATACGCAGTATTTT.

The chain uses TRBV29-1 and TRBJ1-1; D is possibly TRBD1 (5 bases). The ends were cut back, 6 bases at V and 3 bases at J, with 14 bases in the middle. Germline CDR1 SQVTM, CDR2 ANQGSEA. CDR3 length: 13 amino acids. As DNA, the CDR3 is TGCAGCGTCAGGGCCAGCCCCGACACTGAAGCTTTCTTT. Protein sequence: CSVRASPDTEAFF.